What follows describes a single T cell receptor beta chain. The protocol was immunoSEQ multiplex PCR, while the TCRdb copy is restricted to in-frame clones and leaves out a portion. The table includes about 520,000 clones, approximately 83% detected once. This sample stems from a study of blood T cell repertoires in COVID-19. The CDR3 totals 17 residues. The germline V gene has CDR1 LGHNA and CDR2 YSLEER. The germline V and J ends were trimmed by 4 bases and 1 base, with 16 bases remaining between them. The source is a human donor in a cohort sampled during active COVID-19. The sample taken for sequencing was peripheral blood. The rearrangement links TRBV4-3 to TRBJ1-4; the D gene is possibly TRBD1 (5 bases). The CDR3 nucleotides read TGCGCCAGCAGCCGGGGCGGGAACTCAAGAACTAATGAAAAACTGTTTTTT. Translated: CASSRGGNSRTNEKLFF.